This T cell receptor beta chain comes out of a study of blood T cells in healthy people across ages. Study findings and constraints: It was not known whether donors were CMV positive (a possible confounder of expanded clonotype changes).

As concerns this clonotype: Its target is not known.

CDR1 is MNHEY, CDR2 SVGAGI, per germline. This CDR3 spans 17 amino acids. The ends were cut back, 0 bases at V and 1 base at J, with 16 bases in the middle. It was with a sample-barcoded 5' primer and a J-beta primer mix that a second PCR of about 7 to 12 cycles was run. TCRdb ran MiXCR on the 5' RACE reads and lists one entry per CDR3 protein. The sample holds about 930,000 distinct CDR3 sequences, about 28% seen once. Another study also made use of these data, one on T cells of mothers and their children.

Source material: blood. The chain is built from TRBV6-5 and TRBJ2-7; D is possibly TRBD1 or TRBD2 (5 bases each). The TCR originated in a woman between 40 and 50 years old in good health. CDR3 sequence: CASSYSPGRFPSYEQYF. CDR3 in DNA: TGTGCCAGCAGTTACTCGCCGGGACGGTTTCCTTCCTACGAGCAGTACTTC.